Listed below are T cell receptor beta chains from one sample, sequenced in a study of PD-1 blockade in classical Hodgkin lymphoma. Repertoires were generated with immunoSEQ multiplex PCR, while TCRdb's copy carries only in-frame clones and drops some. This sample has approximately 21,000 clones, with approximately 77% found just once. The input for sequencing was peripheral blood mononuclear cells (PBMCs), taken before the fourth cycle of nivolumab. The receptor set was obtained from a human donor with classical Hodgkin lymphoma. Both conserved end residues are part of each CDR3. D genes are given only for firm matches. Expanded clones are given a class, and other clones once, few, many or no size at all.

V	size	J	D	CDR3	DNA
TRBV30	.	TRBJ2-7	.	CAWSVHYYEQYF	TGTGCCTGGAGTGTACATTACTACGAGCAGTACTTC
TRBV6-5	.	TRBJ1-6	TRBD1	CASSYNPGTVNSPLHF	TGTGCCAGCAGTTACAACCCGGGGACAGTCAATTCACCCCTCCACTTT
TRBV5-1	few	TRBJ1-1	.	CASSNRGMNTEAFF	TGCGCCAGCAGCAACCGGGGAATGAACACTGAAGCTTTCTTT
TRBV7-9	once	TRBJ2-5	.	CASSLAQETQYF	TGTGCCAGCAGCTTAGCCCAAGAGACCCAGTACTTC
TRBV5-8	once	TRBJ2-1	.	CASSFGANEQFF	TGTGCCAGCAGCTTTGGGGCCAATGAGCAGTTCTTC
TRBV28	.	TRBJ1-1	.	CASSLLFGSAEAFF	TGTGCCAGCAGTTTACTTTTCGGGTCGGCTGAAGCTTTCTTT
TRBV4-2	.	TRBJ1-1	.	CASSQDGNLNTEAFF	TGTGCCAGCAGCCAAGATGGGAATTTGAACACTGAAGCTTTCTTT
TRBV7-9	.	TRBJ1-3	TRBD1	CASSLTTGGQPGNTIYF	TGTGCCAGCAGCTTAACGACAGGGGGTCAACCTGGAAACACCATATATTTT
TRBV11-2	few	TRBJ1-3	.	CASSSGRPRGNTIYF	TGTGCCAGCAGCTCTGGACGACCGCGGGGAAACACCATATATTTT
TRBV10-3	.	TRBJ2-4	TRBD2	CAISEAGGAKNIQYF	TGTGCCATCAGTGAGGCGGGGGGGGCCAAAAACATTCAGTACTTC
TRBV27	.	TRBJ2-3	TRBD1	CASSLSGQGLTDTQYF	TGTGCCAGCAGTTTATCGGGACAGGGCCTCACAGATACGCAGTATTTT
TRBV7-8	.	TRBJ2-7	.	CASSLGLGVGEEQYF	TGTGCCAGCAGCTTAGGCTTGGGCGTGGGCGAGGAGCAGTACTTC
TRBV21-1	.	TRBJ1-5	.	CASSPRGQDHSNQPQHF	TGTGCCAGCAGTCCTCGGGGACAGGACCATAGCAATCAGCCCCAGCATTTT
TRBV6-5	.	TRBJ1-3	.	CASSPRTAGNTIYF	TGTGCCAGCAGTCCGCGGACAGCCGGAAACACCATATATTTT
TRBV4-1	.	TRBJ2-5	TRBD2	CASSQEKAGSETQYF	TGCGCCAGCAGCCAAGAGAAAGCGGGGTCAGAGACCCAGTACTTC
TRBV2	.	TRBJ2-3	TRBD2	CARQGAGGTDTQYF	TGTGCCAGACAGGGAGCGGGGGGCACAGATACGCAGTATTTT
TRBV4-2	.	TRBJ2-6	.	CASSRRFRGQPSGANVLTF	TGTGCCAGCAGCCGGCGTTTTAGGGGCCAACCGTCTGGGGCCAACGTCCTGACTTTC
TRBV5-1	.	TRBJ1-1	.	CASSLVSSGVGTEAFF	TGCGCCAGCAGCTTGGTTTCGTCAGGGGTCGGCACTGAAGCTTTCTTT
TRBV6-6	.	TRBJ2-5	TRBD2	CASSYSVGLAGETQYF	TGTGCCAGCAGTTACAGCGTCGGACTAGCGGGAGAGACCCAGTACTTC
TRBV5-1	.	TRBJ2-3	.	CASSLGADTQYF	TGCGCCAGCAGCTTGGGGGCAGATACGCAGTATTTT
TRBV5-1	.	TRBJ1-6	TRBD1	CASSLGGQTMNSPLHF	TGCGCCAGCAGCTTGGGGGGACAGACTATGAATTCACCCCTCCACTTT
TRBV6-5	.	TRBJ1-1	TRBD1	CASSFKTGKNTEAFF	TGTGCCAGCAGTTTTAAGACAGGGAAAAACACTGAAGCTTTCTTT
TRBV7-3	.	TRBJ2-1	TRBD2	CASSQGLAGIGEQFF	TGTGCCAGCTCCCAAGGACTAGCGGGGATAGGCGAGCAGTTCTTC
TRBV10-3	few	TRBJ2-2	TRBD2	CAITRTSGSTGELFF	TGTGCCATCACACGGACTAGCGGCTCCACCGGGGAGCTGTTTTTT
TRBV29-1	.	TRBJ2-7	TRBD1	CSVDPGTGNAEQYF	TGCAGCGTTGACCCCGGGACAGGTAATGCGGAGCAGTACTTC
TRBV6-1	few	TRBJ1-6	TRBD1	CASSDDRGHNSPLHF	TGTGCCAGCAGTGATGACAGGGGGCATAATTCACCCCTCCACTTT
TRBV6-5	.	TRBJ2-5	.	CASSYSGSRETQYF	TGTGCCAGCAGTTACTCGGGGAGCCGGGAGACCCAGTACTTC
TRBV5-4	once	TRBJ2-2	.	CASSLESGTGELFF	TGTGCCAGCAGCTTGGAGTCAGGAACCGGGGAGCTGTTTTTT
TRBV19	.	TRBJ1-6	.	CASRMGGHNSPLHF	TGTGCCAGTAGGATGGGCGGACATAATTCACCCCTCCACTTT
TRBV28	.	TRBJ1-3	.	CASSLRGEFSGNTIYF	TGTGCCAGCAGTTTACGGGGAGAATTCTCTGGAAACACCATATATTTT
TRBV18	few	TRBJ1-1	.	CASSRNSGTEAFF	TGTGCCAGCTCACGTAACAGCGGTACTGAAGCTTTCTTT
TRBV7-2	.	TRBJ1-4	.	CASSLEGTKLFF	TGTGCCAGCAGCTTAGAAGGGACGAAACTGTTTTTT
TRBV4-1	.	TRBJ2-3	TRBD2	CASSSSGGGTDTQYF	TGCGCCAGCAGTTCCTCGGGGGGTGGTACAGATACGCAGTATTTT
TRBV6-6	few	TRBJ1-5	TRBD1	CASSYSQGAGQPQHF	TGTGCCAGCAGTTACTCACAGGGGGCAGGTCAGCCCCAGCATTTT
TRBV9	few	TRBJ2-7	.	CASSLRGDSEQYF	TGTGCCAGCAGCCTCAGGGGGGATTCCGAGCAGTACTTC
TRBV28	few	TRBJ2-1	TRBD1	CASSETGSYNEQFF	TGTGCCAGCTCCGAGACAGGGAGCTACAATGAGCAGTTCTTC
TRBV6-1	.	TRBJ2-7	TRBD1	CASSRTGSYEQYF	TGTGCCAGCAGTCGGACAGGGAGCTACGAGCAGTACTTC
TRBV2	.	TRBJ1-1	.	CASQGSPMNTEAFF	TGTGCCAGCCAGGGTAGCCCCATGAACACTGAAGCTTTCTTT
TRBV6-6	.	TRBJ2-1	.	CASSYSMWNNEQFF	TGTGCCAGCAGTTACTCGATGTGGAACAATGAGCAGTTCTTC
TRBV7-2	.	TRBJ2-7	.	CASSKEGNEQYF	TGTGCCAGCAGCAAAGAGGGGAACGAGCAGTACTTC
TRBV25-1	.	TRBJ1-1	.	CASRPWGGLDTEAFF	TGTGCCAGCAGGCCTTGGGGGGGCTTGGACACTGAAGCTTTCTTT
TRBV20-1	few	TRBJ1-1	.	CSAYTRTEAFF	TGCAGTGCCTATACGAGGACTGAAGCTTTCTTT
TRBV21-1	few	TRBJ2-1	.	CASSKVSHNEQFF	TGTGCCAGCAGCAAAGTTAGTCACAATGAGCAGTTCTTC
TRBV6-5	.	TRBJ1-2	.	CASSYTLGGDYGYTF	TGTGCCAGCAGTTATACGTTAGGGGGAGACTATGGCTACACCTTC
TRBV18	few	TRBJ2-2	TRBD1	CASRTGVPGELFF	TGTGCCAGCCGGACAGGGGTTCCCGGGGAGCTGTTTTTT
TRBV11-2	.	TRBJ2-5	.	CASSLGNPSETQYF	TGTGCCAGCAGCTTAGGAAACCCATCAGAGACCCAGTACTTC
TRBV7-9	.	TRBJ1-1	TRBD1	CASSSGTVNTEAFF	TGTGCCAGCAGCTCCGGGACAGTGAACACTGAAGCTTTCTTT
TRBV7-2	few	TRBJ2-3	.	CASSLKGTDTQYF	TGTGCCAGCAGCTTAAAAGGGACAGATACGCAGTATTTT
TRBV7-2	.	TRBJ2-4	TRBD2	CASSSQGLAGGNIQYF	TGTGCCAGCAGCTCTCAGGGACTAGCGGGGGGAAACATTCAGTACTTC
TRBV6-6	.	TRBJ1-2	.	CASSYAPGTEYMSYTF	TGTGCCAGCAGTTACGCGCCCGGGACGGAATATATGAGCTACACCTTC
TRBV4-2	.	TRBJ2-2	.	CASSQGGWGTNTGELFF	TGTGCCAGCAGCCAAGGGGGATGGGGGACGAACACCGGGGAGCTGTTTTTT
TRBV5-8	.	TRBJ1-6	.	CASSVIRTVGDSPLHF	TGTGCCAGCAGCGTAATCCGGACAGTTGGAGATTCACCCCTCCACTTT
TRBV6-1	few	TRBJ2-3	.	CASSVTPRTDTQYF	TGTGCCAGCAGTGTCACCCCGAGGACAGATACGCAGTATTTT
TRBV7-9	.	TRBJ1-1	TRBD1	CASSPGTGHSTEAFF	TGTGCCAGCAGCCCCGGGACAGGGCATTCCACTGAAGCTTTCTTT
TRBV9	.	TRBJ2-2	.	CASSVQVGVSTGELFF	TGTGCCAGCAGCGTACAGGTGGGAGTAAGCACCGGGGAGCTGTTTTTT
TRBV2	.	TRBJ1-2	.	CASSDPDGLNYGYTF	TGTGCCAGCAGTGATCCCGATGGCTTGAACTATGGCTACACCTTC
TRBV7-6	.	TRBJ2-7	.	CASSLEAGAEQYF	TGTGCCAGCAGCTTAGAGGCAGGGGCCGAGCAGTACTTC
TRBV4-3	.	TRBJ2-6	.	CASSQDIVFGSSGANVLTF	TGCGCCAGCAGCCAAGATATAGTGTTCGGTAGCTCTGGGGCCAACGTCCTGACTTTC
TRBV4-3	.	TRBJ2-3	.	CASSQDWKVVASTDTQYF	TGCGCCAGCAGCCAAGATTGGAAGGTTGTGGCGAGCACAGATACGCAGTATTTT